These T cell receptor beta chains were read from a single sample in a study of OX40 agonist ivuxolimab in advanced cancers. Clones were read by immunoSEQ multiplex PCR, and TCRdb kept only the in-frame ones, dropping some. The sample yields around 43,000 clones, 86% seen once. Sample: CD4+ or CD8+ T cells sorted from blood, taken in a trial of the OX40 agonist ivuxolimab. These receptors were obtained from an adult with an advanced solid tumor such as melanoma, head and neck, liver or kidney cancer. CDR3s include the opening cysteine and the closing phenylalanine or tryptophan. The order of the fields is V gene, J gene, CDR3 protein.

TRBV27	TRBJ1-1	CASSPQEGRYTEAFF
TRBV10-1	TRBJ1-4	CASSAIGRF
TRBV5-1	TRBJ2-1	CASSLRASGGFDEQFF
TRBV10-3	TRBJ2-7	CAISPGQGWDEQYF
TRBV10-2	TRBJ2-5	CASAREGNQETQYF
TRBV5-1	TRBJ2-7	CASSLADRGVNEQYF
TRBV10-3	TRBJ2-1	CAISDDPDSLSGGANEQFF
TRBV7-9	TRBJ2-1	CASSSRDWGNEQFF
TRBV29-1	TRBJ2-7	CSVVPVGQSYEQYF
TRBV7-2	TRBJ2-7	CASSEPGQGYEQYF
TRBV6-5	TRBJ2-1	CASSFGRGYNEQFF
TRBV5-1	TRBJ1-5	CASSFRQGVNLSNQPQHF
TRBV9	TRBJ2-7	CASSVATGDEQYF
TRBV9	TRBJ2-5	CASSSEFGGHQETQYF
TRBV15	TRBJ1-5	CATSGGGGFNQPQHF
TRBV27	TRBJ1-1	CASSWGGENTEAFF
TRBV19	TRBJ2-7	CASSSPGAYEQYF